The rows below give T cell receptor beta chains drawn from one sample of a study of blood T cell repertoires in COVID-19. TCRdb keeps only in-frame clones here, not all; method: immunoSEQ multiplex PCR. The sample carries about 270,000 clones, under 95% recorded once. The specimen was PBMCs or T cells enriched from blood (not recorded which). The receptors were sampled from a middle-aged man who had been exposed to COVID-19. Both conserved end residues are trimmed from each CDR3. Each record gives: J gene, V gene, CDR3 length, CDR3 protein.

TRBJ2-3 | TRBV4-3 | 11 | ASSQNSADTQY
TRBJ1-4 | TRBV30 | 11 | AWVDRGTEKLF
TRBJ2-1 | TRBV28 | 15 | ASSPGLAGPYYNEQF
TRBJ1-6 | TRBV30 | 11 | AWRPGQVSPLH
TRBJ2-7 | TRBV28 | 14 | ASSPGTGGNYYEQY
TRBJ1-3 | TRBV28 | 9 | VGASGNTIY
TRBJ1-3 | TRBV28 | 10 | ASSTGGNTIY
TRBJ1-1 | TRBV29-1 | 10 | SVRQMNTEAF
TRBJ1-2 | TRBV6-4 | 16 | ASSLTGTGTRAPYGYT
TRBJ2-3 | TRBV27 | 15 | ASRDRLAGGFADTQY
TRBJ2-7 | TRBV7-9 | 11 | ASSLAPLYEQY
TRBJ2-2 | TRBV24-1 | 13 | ATSDTEWNTGELF
TRBJ2-2 | TRBV29-1 | 12 | SAGYAGGVGELF
TRBJ2-1 | TRBV30 | 12 | ACPGLAGASEQF
TRBJ2-2 | TRBV5-1 | 11 | ASSVRNTGELF
TRBJ1-5 | TRBV28 | 13 | ASSPVGQLNQPQH
TRBJ1-1 | TRBV5-1 | 14 | ASSGRGQRMNTEAF
TRBJ1-5 | TRBV19 | 14 | ASSPFVIVAGQPQH
TRBJ2-3 | TRBV6-5 | 12 | ASIRGRGADTQY
TRBJ2-3 | TRBV3-1/TRBV3-2 | 16 | ASSPTLGQGSITDTQY
TRBJ1-6 | TRBV7-9 | 12 | ASSGGTANSPLH
TRBJ2-2 | TRBV6-4 | 12 | ASSDGLDTGELF
TRBJ2-3 | TRBV28 | 14 | ASSLRGARRTDTQY
TRBJ1-5 | TRBV5-5 | 13 | ASSSEGYPIQPQH
TRBJ1-6 | TRBV6-5 | 13 | ASSPRGIDNSPLH
TRBJ2-7 | TRBV10-3 | 13 | AIRIPGQQTYEQY
TRBJ1-5 | TRBV28 | 10 | ASSLTFQPQH
TRBJ2-6 | TRBV2 | 16 | ASSRDRGLFSGANVLT
TRBJ1-1 | TRBV27 | 12 | ASSLRARDTEAF
TRBJ1-1 | TRBV19 | 12 | ASRTGGAETEAF
TRBJ1-2 | TRBV13 | 13 | ASSLGQKFSYGYT
TRBJ2-1 | TRBV27 | 13 | ASSLFGSGLLEQF
TRBJ1-2 | TRBV4-1 | 16 | ASSQTPPPGSSNYGYT
TRBJ2-2 | TRBV5-1 | 13 | ASSFGGTNTGELF
TRBJ2-1 | TRBV30 | 11 | AWSVQGVNEQF
TRBJ1-4 | TRBV6-1 | 14 | ASSEARRATNEKLF
TRBJ2-5 | TRBV5-1 | 11 | ASSQGSQETQY
TRBJ2-5 | TRBV27 | 13 | ASSPRGRDQETQY
TRBJ2-2 | TRBV5-1 | 13 | ASKFSSGNTGELF
TRBJ1-5 | TRBV11-2 | 13 | ASSLGAGGNQPQH
TRBJ2-3 | TRBV11-2 | 15 | ASSLDPQGSPTDTQY
TRBJ1-1 | TRBV5-6 | 10 | ASSLGISEAF
TRBJ1-1 | TRBV30 | 11 | AWGPTGFTEAF
TRBJ2-5 | TRBV3-1/TRBV3-2 | 10 | ASPGLLETQY
TRBJ1-4 | TRBV9 | 13 | ASSVDGQDERKLF
TRBJ1-4 | TRBV10-3 | 15 | AISESRRNSTNEKLF
TRBJ1-5 | TRBV27 | 11 | ASSDRVGQPQH
TRBJ2-7 | TRBV5-5 | 17 | ASSLFRTSGRMMGYEQY
TRBJ1-1 | TRBV30 | 13 | AWSVDGQGVAEAF
TRBJ2-7 | TRBV5-1 | 14 | ASSADTGTSAYEQY
TRBJ1-3 | TRBV7-2 | 16 | ASSFLLGQGIGGNTIY
TRBJ2-5 | TRBV7-9 | 12 | ASSFFTPGETQY
TRBJ2-3 | TRBV30 | 11 | AWSIYITDTQY
TRBJ2-5 | TRBV7-9 | 13 | ASVPLAPNQETQY
TRBJ1-5 | TRBV5-6 | 14 | ASSSLRQGRNQPQH
TRBJ1-5 | TRBV4-1 | 13 | ASSQVLSDTSLFH
TRBJ1-1 | TRBV5-1 | 15 | ASSLGTGLGPNTEAF